The clone carrying this TCR beta chain turned up a few times. This record comes from a study of blood T cells in healthy people across ages. A sample-barcoded 5' primer and a J-beta primer mix were used in a second PCR of about 6 to 11 cycles. The yield of each sample was at least 2.5 million CDR3-containing paired-end reads. MiXCR, run by TCRdb on the 5' RACE reads, gives a single entry per CDR3 protein. The sample has about 1 million distinct CDR3 sequences, approximately 25% seen once. This CDR3 contains 13 residues. V lost 0 bases, J lost 9 bases, and 3 bases stayed unmatched. Germline lookup yields CDR1 SGDLS and CDR2 YYNGEE. This sample also appeared in a second study, on T cells of mothers and their children. This second study notes: Healthy Caucasian mothers, three in number, and their six children were the donors.

The receptor comes from a girl aged 2 to 10 in good health. The chain combines TRBV9 with TRBJ2-4; TRBD1 matches at 7 bases. Specimen: blood. CDR3 residues: CASSVDRGTIQYF. The CDR3 DNA follows: TGTGCCAGCAGCGTAGACAGGGGTACCATTCAGTACTTC.